Listed here are 32 T cell receptor beta chains from one sample, sequenced in a study of cytomegalovirus exposure and HLA in healthy donors. The PCR was carried out with 60 Vbeta primers and 13 Jbeta primers. Generated by immunoSEQ multiplex PCR, the TCRdb table keeps only in-frame clones and is missing some. Of some 70,000 clones in the sample, less than 75% are singletons; the top ten hold 11%. Sequencing used PBMCs. These receptors came from a woman in her 30s in good health and CMV-seronegative.

The CDR3 protein is CSARGPSEAFF. CDR3 DNA: TGCAGTGCTAGAGGGCCCTCTGAAGCTTTCTTT. The V gene is TRBV20-1, the J gene TRBJ1-1; D call uncertain. The CDR3 covers 11 residues. Looked up from germline, CDR1 is DFQATT and CDR2 is SNEGSKA (reference sequence). Trimming pared 1 base from V and 6 bases from J, leaving 6 bases between.

The rearrangement links TRBV5-8 to TRBJ1-5, with 7 bases aligning to TRBD1. V lost 10 bases to trimming and J lost 2 bases; unmatched junction nucleotides: 9. This CDR3 has 14 amino acids. Germline V gene data show CDR1 as SGHTS and CDR2 as YDEGEE. The DNA of the CDR3 is TGTGCCGGTCGACAGGGAGGAGGCAATCAGCCCCAGCATTTT. It yields the protein CAGRQGGGNQPQHF.

This chain uses TRBV7-3 with TRBJ2-3, with 8 bases matching TRBD2. V lost 0 bases and J lost 1; bases outside the gene matches: 6. CDR3 size: 17 residues. Germline loops: CDR1 SGHTA, CDR2 FQGTGA. The CDR3 DNA follows: TGTGCCAGCAGCTTAACTCTAACTAGCGGAGGCACAGATACGCAGTATTTT. As protein: CASSLTLTSGGTDTQYF.

Notes on this clone: This sample includes further DNA sequences coding for the same CDR3. The chain has TRBV5-1 and TRBJ1-2, with 8 bases fitting TRBD1. From germline, CDR1 is SGHRS and CDR2 YFSETQ. V was clipped by 4 bases and J by 6 bases; unmatched bases: 8. There are 14 residues in the CDR3. This CDR3 is CASSQDRGENGYTF. CDR3 DNA: TGCGCCAGCAGCCAAGACAGGGGCGAAAATGGCTACACCTTC.

The chain employs TRBV18 and TRBJ2-7; D is perhaps TRBD2 (5 bases). This CDR3 has 15 amino acids. The V and J ends lost 0 bases and 2 bases respectively, with 11 bases between them. Germline V gene data show CDR1 as KGHSH and CDR2 as LQKENI. This CDR3 reads CASSPPPYGTYEQYF. CDR3 nucleotides: TGTGCCAGCTCACCACCACCATACGGGACCTACGAGCAGTACTTC.

This clone was seen a handful of times. Written as DNA, the CDR3 is TGTGCCAGCAGCTCCAAGGCACGGGAGTACCAAGAGACCCAGTACTTC. This translates into CASSSKAREYQETQYF. The rearrangement uses TRBV5-6 and TRBJ2-5; tentatively, D is TRBD2 (6 bases). This CDR3 has 16 residues. The germline V gene encodes CDR1 SGHDT and CDR2 YYEEEE. V was cut by 3 bases and J by 0 bases, with 15 bases left in between.

The chain links TRBV5-6 to TRBJ2-1; 8 nucleotides align to TRBD2. Germline values: CDR1 SGHDT, CDR2 YYEEEE. The CDR3 has 14 amino acids. Germline trimming cut 4 bases from V and 3 bases from J; bases unmatched to any gene: 3. The CDR3 sequence is CASSGGTSYNEQFF. DNA of the CDR3: TGTGCCAGCAGCGGAGGGACTAGCTACAATGAGCAGTTCTTC. Using reference TRBV5-6 and TRBJ2-1 for the parts outside the CDR3, the full variable domain is DAGVTQSPTHLIKTRGQQVTLRCSPKSGHDTVSWYQQALGQGPQFIFQYYEEEERQRGNFPDRFSGHQFPNYSSELNVNALLLGDSALYLCASSGGTSYNEQFFGPGTRLTVL.

The chain links TRBV15 to TRBJ2-1, with TRBD2 matching 11 bases. There are 16 residues in the CDR3. Germline assignment: CDR1 LNHNV and CDR2 YYDKDF (reference sequence). With 5 bases clipped from V and 1 base from J, the junction kept 4 bases outside the gene matches. The CDR3 spells CATSGSGGESYNEQFF. CDR3 coding DNA: TGTGCCACCAGCGGTAGCGGGGGGGAATCCTACAATGAGCAGTTCTTC.

For the CDR3, the DNA is TGTGCCTGGAGACGAAGGGGCGGACCTTATAGCAATCAGCCCCAGCATTTT. The encoded protein is CAWRRRGGPYSNQPQHF. V gene TRBV30 combines with J gene TRBJ1-5, with D maybe TRBD1 (5 bases). Trimming removed 3 bases from V and 0 bases from J, with 18 bases in between. This CDR3 spans 17 amino acids. CDR1 GTSNPN and CDR2 SVGIG come from the germline V gene (reference sequence).

The chain links TRBV28 to TRBJ2-7; TRBD1 aligns across 8 bases. Losses at the gene ends were 6 bases for V and 2 bases for J; bases not matched to a gene: 9. In germline, CDR1 is MDHEN, CDR2 SYDVKM. CDR3 length: 15 amino acids. CDR3: CASSTGQGPPYEQYF. As DNA, the CDR3 is TGTGCCAGCAGCACCGGACAGGGCCCCCCCTACGAGCAGTACTTC.

The genes are TRBV4-1 and TRBJ2-1, with TRBD2 matching over 12 bases. The length of the CDR3 is 16 residues. Germline V gene data show CDR1 as MGHRA and CDR2 as YSYEKL. Trimming at V came to 2 bases and at J to 8 bases, leaving 7 bases not matched to a gene. CDR3 DNA sequence: TGCGCCAGCAGCCAAACGCTAGCGGGGGGGATGTATGAGCAGTTCTTC. Protein: CASSQTLAGGMYEQFF.

This clone was counted between two and nine times. This chain links TRBV10-1 with TRBJ2-1; TRBD2 agrees at 10 bases. The ends lost 2 bases at V and 6 bases at J; junction bases unmatched: 13. The germline CDR1 and CDR2 sequences are WNHNN and SYGVQD (reference sequence). The length of the CDR3 is 18 residues. The CDR3 here is CASSERSGGALWVNEQFF. The DNA of the CDR3 is TGCGCCAGCAGTGAGAGGAGCGGGGGGGCCTTATGGGTCAATGAGCAGTTCTTC.

The chain recombines TRBV7-8 with TRBJ1-2; D not certain. CDR1 and CDR2 from the germline V gene are SGHVS and FQNEAQ. The CDR3 has 13 residues. Trimming cost V 5 bases and J 1 base, with 8 bases left between them. CDR3 nucleotides: TGTGCCAGCAGCCCCGACATTAACTATGGCTACACCTTC. Amino acid sequence: CASSPDINYGYTF.

The CDR3 DNA follows: TGTGCCAGCAGCCCCTGGACAGGGTCATACTCCTACGAGCAGTACTTC. Protein product: CASSPWTGSYSYEQYF. The rearrangement uses TRBV5-4 and TRBJ2-7; TRBD1 matches 8 bases. Germline trimming cut 4 bases from V and 0 bases from J; bases unmatched to any gene: 9. The CDR3 is 16 residues long. Germline values: CDR1 SGHNT, CDR2 YYREEE (reference sequence).

This chain uses TRBV25-1 with TRBJ1-4, with a tentative D call TRBD1 (5 bases). Trimming took 10 bases from V and 7 from J, leaving 16 bases between them. The CDR3 totals 13 residues. CDR1 and CDR2 (germline): MGHDK, SYGVNS. CDR3 sequence: CAKSAGSGEKLFF. Here the CDR3 DNA reads TGTGCCAAAAGTGCAGGGTCCGGTGAAAAACTGTTTTTT. Full variable domain (missing parts from reference TRBV25-1 and TRBJ1-4): EADIYQTPRYLVIGTGKKITLECSQTMGHDKMYWYQQDPGMELHLIHYSYGVNSTEKGDLSSESTVSRIRTEHFPLTLESARPSHTSQYLCAKSAGSGEKLFFGSGTQLSVL.

The chain employs TRBV28 and TRBJ1-2, with TRBD1 as a possible D gene (5 bases). V shed 5 bases and J shed 4 bases, with 11 bases lying between them. This CDR3 has 13 residues. In germline, CDR1 is MDHEN, CDR2 SYDVKM. CDR3 nucleotides: TGTGCCAGCAGTCCGGACAAGATCTATGGCTACACCTTC. Translation: CASSPDKIYGYTF.

CDR3 DNA sequence: TGTGCCAGCAGTTCCACGGGACAGGGAACCTATGGCTACACCTTC. Its protein product is CASSSTGQGTYGYTF. The gene calls are TRBV28 and TRBJ1-2; TRBD1 agrees at 9 bases. This CDR3 is 15 amino acids long. Germline V gene data show CDR1 as MDHEN and CDR2 as SYDVKM. Unmatched junction bases numbered 7, after V lost 4 bases and J lost 4 bases.

This clone was observed a single time. The chain uses TRBV5-5 and TRBJ2-2; 8 nucleotides match TRBD2. This CDR3 has 15 residues. Germline values: CDR1 SGHKS, CDR2 YYEKEE (reference sequence). J gave up 0 bases and V 4 bases, and 2 bases lay outside the gene matches. This chain's CDR3 is CASSPGGTNTGELFF. CDR3 sequence (DNA): TGTGCCAGCAGCCCGGGGGGGACGAACACCGGGGAGCTGTTTTTT.

This clone appeared a few times. DNA of the CDR3: TGTGCCAGCAGTTACCGCAGGGGTGGGAATCAGCCCCAGCATTTT. This sequence encodes CASSYRRGGNQPQHF. This chain uses TRBV6-5 with TRBJ1-5; tentative D call: TRBD1 (6 bases). CDR3 length: 15 residues. Trimming pared 2 bases from V and 4 bases from J, leaving 12 bases between. Germline-derived CDR1 and CDR2 are MNHEY and SVGAGI.

This clone was found a few times. V and J are TRBV6-1 and TRBJ1-3; tentative D call: TRBD1 (5 bases). V was shortened by 2 bases and J by 0 bases, with 11 bases between the two germline ends. The CDR3 runs 16 residues. Germline assignment: CDR1 MNHNS and CDR2 SASEGT. Written as DNA, the CDR3 is TGTGCCAGCAGTGAACGGGCAGGGCCCTCTGGAAACACCATATATTTT. It encodes CASSERAGPSGNTIYF.

J is TRBJ2-3 and V is TRBV4-1; 7 nucleotides align to TRBD2. The CDR3 runs to 14 residues. V shed 4 bases, J shed 5 bases, and the junction held 6 bases outside the gene matches. Germline loops: CDR1 MGHRA, CDR2 YSYEKL. CDR3 residues: CASSRWTSGDTQYF. The CDR3 DNA follows: TGCGCCAGCAGCCGATGGACTAGTGGAGATACGCAGTATTTT.

V is TRBV6-5 and J is TRBJ2-7, with D hard to call. CDR3 length equals 13 residues. Germline CDR1 and CDR2: MNHEY and SVGAGI. V was trimmed by 11 bases and J by 2 bases, leaving 16 bases between them. The CDR3 DNA follows: TGTGCCTCCCAGCGAGACGGCGCCTACGAGCAGTACTTC. This translates into CASQRDGAYEQYF.

J is TRBJ1-5 and V is TRBV29-1; no reliable D call. Germline V gene sequence: CDR1 SQVTM, CDR2 ANQGSEA. The CDR3 spans 13 residues. The V and J ends lost 3 bases and 3 bases respectively, with 9 bases between them. This CDR3 is CSVEFGDNQPQHF. CDR3 DNA: TGCAGCGTTGAGTTTGGAGACAATCAGCCCCAGCATTTT.

This chain connects TRBV7-2 to TRBJ1-1, with 9 bases identical to TRBD1. The J segment lost 1 base and the V segment lost 10 bases, leaving 7 bases of the junction unmatched. Germline V lookup: CDR1 SGHTA, CDR2 FQGNSA. This CDR3 contains 14 residues. DNA of the CDR3: TGTGCCAAGAAAGGGACAGGGAAGAACACTGAAGCTTTCTTT. The encoded protein is CAKKGTGKNTEAFF.

V usage is TRBV19 and J usage is TRBJ2-4, with 10 bases matching TRBD1. CDR3 length: 16 amino acids. V dropped 2 bases and J dropped 1; count of bases not matched to a gene: 2. Germline V CDR1 and CDR2: LNHDA, SQIVND (reference sequence). The CDR3 reads CASSIWGQGAKNIQYF. Written as DNA, the CDR3 is TGTGCCAGTAGTATATGGGGACAGGGGGCCAAAAACATTCAGTACTTC. Together with reference TRBV19 and TRBJ2-4, the CDR3 gives the full variable domain: DGGITQSPKYLFRKEGQNVTLSCEQNLNHDAMYWYRQDPGQGLRLIYYSQIVNDFQKGDIAEGYSVSREKKESFPLTVTSAQKNPTAFYLCASSIWGQGAKNIQYFGAGTRLSVL.

V is TRBV5-1 and J is TRBJ2-7; 9 bases align to TRBD1. Germline assignment: CDR1 SGHRS and CDR2 YFSETQ. The trim removed 2 bases at V and 5 bases at J, leaving 11 bases unmatched. This CDR3 has 16 residues. The CDR3 sequence is CASSFNTGTGNNEQYF. Here the CDR3 DNA reads TGCGCCAGCAGCTTCAACACCGGGACAGGGAACAACGAGCAGTACTTC.

The rearrangement uses TRBV28 and TRBJ1-6, with D hard to call. The CDR3 contains 14 residues. Trimming removed 10 bases from V and 9 bases from J, with 19 bases in between. Per germline, CDR1 MDHEN and CDR2 SYDVKM. In DNA form, the CDR3 reads TGTGCCATCCAGGAGGGAATCATTCGTTCACCCCTCCACTTT. Residues: CAIQEGIIRSPLHF.

The chain uses TRBV4-2 and TRBJ1-1, with D maybe TRBD1 (6 bases). Germline values: CDR1 LGHNA, CDR2 YNFKEQ. V was clipped by 1 base and J by 5 bases, with 8 bases between them. The CDR3 spans 13 residues. Here the CDR3 reads CASSQAQGTEAFF. The CDR3 DNA reads as TGTGCCAGCAGCCAAGCACAGGGAACTGAAGCTTTCTTT.

The chain carries TRBV4-2 and TRBJ2-3; TRBD2 aligns across 8 bases. CDR3 length: 16 amino acids. V shed 4 bases and J 0 bases; nucleotides not matched to a gene: 6. Germline loops: CDR1 LGHNA, CDR2 YNFKEQ. This CDR3 reads CASSPPAGASTDTQYF. CDR3 bases: TGTGCCAGCAGCCCCCCAGCGGGGGCGAGCACAGATACGCAGTATTTT.

This clone has more than one count but fewer than ten. The chain joins TRBV7-6 to TRBJ2-7, with D unclear. Germline CDR1 reads SGHVS; CDR2 reads FNYEAQ. Trimming left V 4 bases short and J 5 bases short, with 15 bases between. The CDR3 covers 14 residues. The CDR3 DNA follows: TGTGCCAGCAGCTCACGCCCTAGTTCCCACGAGCAGTACTTC. Its translation is CASSSRPSSHEQYF.

Here the CDR3 reads CAISETGGPNSPLHF. The CDR3 nucleotides read TGTGCCATCAGTGAAACAGGGGGCCCAAATTCACCCCTCCACTTT. The rearrangement uses TRBV10-3 and TRBJ1-6; 9 bases align to TRBD1. This CDR3 has 15 amino acids. Germline values: CDR1 ENHRY, CDR2 SYGVKD. V lost 3 bases to trimming and J lost 7 bases; unmatched junction nucleotides: 4.

This sequence joins TRBV2 and TRBJ2-5, with D possibly being TRBD1 (5 bases). This CDR3 has 14 residues. Trimming took off 6 bases at V and 3 bases at J, with 14 bases between the two ends. Per the germline V gene, CDR1 is SNHLY and CDR2 is FYNNEI. The CDR3 loop reads CASRELGAEETQYF. The CDR3 nucleotides are TGTGCCAGCAGGGAGCTAGGGGCCGAAGAGACCCAGTACTTC.